The rows below give T cell receptor beta chains drawn from one sample of a study of metastatic and nonmetastatic thyroid tumors. Using MiXCR, TCRdb reanalyzed the PCR reads. This table holds about 15,000 clones, about 35% found once. Sequences were obtained from tumor tissue. The receptors here all came from a male donor with papillary thyroid cancer or a benign thyroid nodule (not recorded which). Some clones in this sample may be carry-over from other donors' samples. Each CDR3 is given with its conserved first and last residue. Fields, in order: V gene, clone size, D gene, J gene, CDR3 DNA, CDR3 protein. A D gene is named only where the DNA matches it firmly. A clone size is listed for some rows: how often the clone was seen (once, few, many), or a class if it is expanded.

TRBV20-1	many	NA	TRBJ1-4	TGCAGTGCTAGAGATCGGGCGTTTGTAAATGAAAAACTGTTTTTT	CSARDRAFVNEKLFF
TRBV7-3	NA	NA	TRBJ2-5	TGTGCCAGCAGCTTCCGGGGGGCAGAGACCCAGTACTTC	CASSFRGAETQYF
TRBV20-1	many	TRBD2	TRBJ2-5	TGCAGTGCTAGAGATAGCGGGAGGGCCGTACAAGAGACCCAGTACTTC	CSARDSGRAVQETQYF
TRBV11-1	NA	TRBD2	TRBJ2-7	TGTGCCAGCAGCTTAGCTCGGGCTAGCGGGAGCTACGAGCAGTACTTC	CASSLARASGSYEQYF
TRBV4-3	NA	TRBD1	TRBJ2-7	TGCGCCAGCAGCCGAGGGGTTCCGGGACAGGGGTCCCCCTACGAGCAGTACTTC	CASSRGVPGQGSPYEQYF
TRBV4-1	many	TRBD1	TRBJ2-3	TGCGCCAGCAGCCAGGGGACAGGCACAGATACGCAGTATTTT	CASSQGTGTDTQYF
TRBV6-1	NA	NA	TRBJ1-5	TGTGCCAGCAAGCCGAGATATGACGCCCGGGATGAGCCCCAGCATTTT	CASKPRYDARDEPQHF
TRBV20-1	NA	TRBD2	TRBJ2-3	TGCAGTGCTAGATCGACTAGCGGGGCGTTTTGCGATACGCAGTATTTT	CSARSTSGAFCDTQYF
TRBV11-3	medium-sized	NA	TRBJ2-5	TGTGCCAGCAGCCTACACCCGAACAGCGAGGAGACCCAGTACTTC	CASSLHPNSEETQYF
TRBV6-2/TRBV6-3	many	NA	TRBJ2-3	TGTGCCAGCAGCCCATCCTTTATTGGGGTTGGCAATCAGCCCCAGTATTTT	CASSPSFIGVGNQPQYF
TRBV28	few	NA	TRBJ2-2	TGTGCCAGCAGCCAGAATGAAGAGACCGGGGAGCTGTTTTTT	CASSQNEETGELFF
TRBV7-3	NA	NA	TRBJ2-1	TGTGCCAGCAGCTTAAGGCAGGGATCCTACAATGAGCAGTTCTTC	CASSLRQGSYNEQFF
TRBV12-3/TRBV12-4	NA	NA	TRBJ1-3	TGTGCCAGCAGGCGGGACATGGAGGGACACACCATATATTTT	CASRRDMEGHTIYF
TRBV20-1	once	TRBD2	TRBJ2-1	TGCAGTGCTAGAGTTAGCGGGATTTTCTACAATGAGCAGTTCTTC	CSARVSGIFYNEQFF
TRBV7-8	many	NA	TRBJ1-4	TGTGCCAGCAGCTTGTCGAACGTTAATGAAAAACTGTTTTTT	CASSLSNVNEKLFF
TRBV9	NA	NA	TRBJ2-1	TGTGCCAGCAGCGGGAGTAACAATGAGCAGTTCTTC	CASSGSNNEQFF
TRBV9	NA	NA	TRBJ2-7	TGTGCCAGCAGCCCGACTAGTGACTACGAGCAGTACTTC	CASSPTSDYEQYF
TRBV4-1	many	NA	TRBJ2-1	TGCGCCAGCAGCCAAGGCCGCGGGGTCGCCTCCAATGAGCAGTTCTTC	CASSQGRGVASNEQFF
TRBV6-2/TRBV6-3	few	TRBD1	TRBJ2-7	TGTGCCAGCAGTTACTCATTGGACAGGATCTACGAGCAGTACTTC	CASSYSLDRIYEQYF
TRBV4-1	medium-sized	NA	TRBJ2-2	TGCGCCAGCAGCCAAGATTCGGTAGCGGTGAACACCGGGGAGCTGTTTTTT	CASSQDSVAVNTGELFF
TRBV20-1	NA	NA	TRBJ1-2	TGCAGTGCAGGAGAGGGACCTAGGGGCTACACCTTC	CSAGEGPRGYTF
TRBV20-1	many	TRBD2	TRBJ2-5	TGCAGTGCTAGAGACAGCGGGGGAATCCAAGAGACCCAGTACTTC	CSARDSGGIQETQYF
TRBV7-2	once	NA	TRBJ1-5	TGTGCCAGCAGCTTAAAAGGGGGCAATCAGCCCCAGCATTTT	CASSLKGGNQPQHF
TRBV12-3/TRBV12-4	NA	NA	TRBJ1-2	TGTGCCAGCACCAGTCCCGGAGAGGGCTACACCTTC	CASTSPGEGYTF
TRBV19	NA	NA	TRBJ2-2	TGTTCCAGCAGAGACAGAAACACCGGGGAGGTGTATTTT	CSSRDRNTGEVYF
TRBV6-6	many	NA	TRBJ1-1	TGTGCCAGCAGTTACTCGAGCGGGGGAGGCACTGAAGCTTTCTTT	CASSYSSGGGTEAFF